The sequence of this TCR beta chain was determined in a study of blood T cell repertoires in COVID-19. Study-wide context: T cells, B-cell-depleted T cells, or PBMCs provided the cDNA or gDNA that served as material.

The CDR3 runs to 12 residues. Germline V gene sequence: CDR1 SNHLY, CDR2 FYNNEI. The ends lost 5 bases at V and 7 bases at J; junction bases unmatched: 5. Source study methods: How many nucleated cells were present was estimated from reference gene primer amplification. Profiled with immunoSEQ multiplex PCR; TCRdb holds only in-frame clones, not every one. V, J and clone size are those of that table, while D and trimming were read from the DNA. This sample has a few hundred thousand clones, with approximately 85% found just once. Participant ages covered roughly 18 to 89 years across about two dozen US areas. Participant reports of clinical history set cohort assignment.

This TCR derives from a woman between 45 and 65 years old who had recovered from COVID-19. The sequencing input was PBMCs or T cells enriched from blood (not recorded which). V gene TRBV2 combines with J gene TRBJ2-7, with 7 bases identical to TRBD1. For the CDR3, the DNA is TGTGCCAGCAGTTGGAACAGGGGAGAGCAGTACTTC. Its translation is CASSWNRGEQYF.